This is a list of T cell receptor beta chains from one sample in a study of blood T cell repertoires in COVID-19. Clones were sequenced by immunoSEQ multiplex PCR, and TCRdb holds only the in-frame ones, with some missing. This sample has approximately 50,000 clones; just over 90% occur once, and the top ten carry less than 6.5%. Sequencing was performed on peripheral blood. Receptor source: a man between 65 and 79 years old with acute or convalescent COVID-19. Each CDR3 is given with its conserved first and last residue. D genes are given only for firm matches. A clone size is listed for some rows: how often the clone was seen (once, few, many), or a class if it is expanded.

j_gene	abundance	v_gene	d_gene	CDR3nt	CDR3aa
TRBJ1-2	once	TRBV18	TRBD1	TGTGCCAGCTCACCGTCCAGGGGGCTTCTCGGCTACACCTTC	CASSPSRGLLGYTF
TRBJ2-3	-	TRBV6-2/TRBV6-3	TRBD1	TGTGCCAGCAGTTACACAGGACAGGGAATACAAGATACGCAGTATTTT	CASSYTGQGIQDTQYF
TRBJ1-3	-	TRBV7-2	-	TGTGCCAGCAGCTTATGGAGCCTCGTCGAAAGCTCTGGAAACACCATATATTTT	CASSLWSLVESSGNTIYF
TRBJ2-3	once	TRBV29-1	TRBD2	TGCAGCGTCGGACTAGCGGGGGCTAGCACAGATACGCAGTATTTT	CSVGLAGASTDTQYF
TRBJ1-1	once	TRBV6-5	TRBD1	TGTGCCAGCAGTTACTCTGGACAGGGGGAAGCTTTCTTT	CASSYSGQGEAFF
TRBJ2-2	-	TRBV4-1	-	TGCGCCAGCAGCCCAAAACAAGGGGGTTCCTACACCGGGGAGCTGTTTTTT	CASSPKQGGSYTGELFF
TRBJ1-6	once	TRBV12-3/TRBV12-4	-	TGTGCCAGCGCCCCCCAGGCTGATTCACCCCTCCACTTT	CASAPQADSPLHF
TRBJ1-1	-	TRBV11-2	-	TGTGCCAGCAGCCAGACCCAGGTTTCTGAAGCTTTCTTT	CASSQTQVSEAFF
TRBJ2-2	-	TRBV7-8	TRBD1	TGTGCCAGCAGCGCCCAGGGGGCGCGAAACACCGGGGAGCTGTTTTTT	CASSAQGARNTGELFF
TRBJ2-3	-	TRBV21-1	-	TGTATTAATGGGGGCGCATTGACAGATACGCAGTATTTT	CINGGALTDTQYF
TRBJ2-5	-	TRBV4-3	TRBD2	TGCGCCAGCAGAGGATCTAGCGGGGGGGTAGAGACCCAGTACTTC	CASRGSSGGVETQYF
TRBJ1-1	-	TRBV30	TRBD1	TGTGCCTGGAGTGTACTGGGGCAGGGGGGAACTGAAGCTTTCTTT	CAWSVLGQGGTEAFF
TRBJ2-1	-	TRBV5-1	TRBD2	TGCGCCAGCAGCCTGGACGGTCGGAGCGGGGGGCCGAACAATGAGCAGTTCTTC	CASSLDGRSGGPNNEQFF
TRBJ2-2	-	TRBV11-3	TRBD2	TGTGCCAGCAGCCCGGGGGGGGGCACCGGGGAGCTGTTTTTT	CASSPGGGTGELFF
TRBJ1-4	-	TRBV6-5	-	TGTGCCAGCAGTCCGCGACAGTTTTCAAATGAAAAACTGTTTTTT	CASSPRQFSNEKLFF
TRBJ2-2	-	TRBV18	TRBD1	TGTGCCAGCTCAGCTGAGGGGACAGAAAGAAACACCGGGGAGCTGTTTTTT	CASSAEGTERNTGELFF
TRBJ1-1	-	TRBV7-2	TRBD1	TGTGCCAGCAGCTTAGGTAACAGGGGGACTGAAGCTTTCTTT	CASSLGNRGTEAFF
TRBJ1-1	-	TRBV27	-	TGTGCCAGCGCTGCTAGGGGGTCGGACACTGAAGCTTTCTTT	CASAARGSDTEAFF
TRBJ1-1	-	TRBV4-1	TRBD1	TGCGCCAGCAGCCAAGAAGGGGGCGCTGAAGCTTTCTTT	CASSQEGGAEAFF
TRBJ1-2	-	TRBV11-2	-	TGTGCCAGCAGCTTAGGAGGGACAAGCTATGGCTACACCTTC	CASSLGGTSYGYTF
TRBJ1-2	-	TRBV9	TRBD1	TGTGCCAGCAGCCCTAGAGACAGGGCTGGCTATGGCTACACCTTC	CASSPRDRAGYGYTF
TRBJ1-1	-	TRBV12-3/TRBV12-4	-	TGTGCCAGCAGTCCCTTGGCGGTTGAAGCTTTCTTT	CASSPLAVEAFF
TRBJ2-1	-	TRBV25-1	TRBD2	TGTGCCAGCAGTGAACCGGGACTAGCAGGTGAGCAGTTCTTC	CASSEPGLAGEQFF
TRBJ2-2	-	TRBV6-2/TRBV6-3	TRBD1	TGTGCCAGCAGTTACGGGACAGGGGGTTTCTACACCGGGGAGCTGTTTTTT	CASSYGTGGFYTGELFF
TRBJ2-1	-	TRBV7-9	-	TGTGCCAGCAGCTTAGGGACAGTCAAAAATGAGCAGTTCTTC	CASSLGTVKNEQFF
TRBJ1-2	-	TRBV2	TRBD1	TGTGCCAGCAGTGAAGGGACAGGAAACTATGGCTACACCTTC	CASSEGTGNYGYTF
TRBJ2-3	-	TRBV29-1	-	TGCAGCGCCGAGGAGGGGGCAGGGAATACGCAGTATTTT	CSAEEGAGNTQYF
TRBJ2-7	few	TRBV15	TRBD2	TGTGCCACCAGCAAAGGGACTAGTGAGCAGTACTTC	CATSKGTSEQYF
TRBJ2-5	once	TRBV5-1	TRBD1	TGCGCCAGCGCTCAAGGCGGACAGGGTTCAGAGACCCAGTACTTC	CASAQGGQGSETQYF
TRBJ1-1	few	TRBV3-1/TRBV3-2	-	TGTGCCAGCAGGGGAGCGACTGAAGCTTTCTTT	CASRGATEAFF
TRBJ2-1	-	TRBV7-9	TRBD2	TGTGCCAGCCTCCCTAGCGGATCCTCCTACAATGAGCAGTTCTTC	CASLPSGSSYNEQFF
TRBJ2-7	-	TRBV4-2	TRBD1	TGTGCCAGCAGCCATTCCGGGACAGGGGTCTCCTACGAGCAGTACTTC	CASSHSGTGVSYEQYF
TRBJ2-7	-	TRBV4-1	-	TGCGCCAGCAGCGCGGCGGTCGGGGAGCAGTACTTC	CASSAAVGEQYF
TRBJ1-6	-	TRBV28	-	TGTGCCAGCAGTTTCCCGGGACAAAATAATTCACCCCTCCACTTT	CASSFPGQNNSPLHF
TRBJ2-1	once	TRBV11-2	-	TGTGCCAGCAGCCTAGACCCGGTTACTAACTCCAATGAGCAGTTCTTC	CASSLDPVTNSNEQFF
TRBJ1-2	-	TRBV2	TRBD1	TGTGCCAGCATCGGGACAGGGGCGAACTATGGCTACACCTTC	CASIGTGANYGYTF
TRBJ2-3	-	TRBV27	-	TGTGCCAGCAGTCCCCGGCCAGGGCATAGCACAGATACGCAGTATTTT	CASSPRPGHSTDTQYF
TRBJ2-7	once	TRBV4-3	TRBD1	TGCGCCAGCAGCCACGACAGGGTTTTCAGCGAGCAGTACTTC	CASSHDRVFSEQYF
TRBJ2-7	-	TRBV6-6	-	TGTGCCAGCACCGTTAAAGGGGGACCGCATCATTACGAGCAGTACTTC	CASTVKGGPHHYEQYF
TRBJ2-5	-	TRBV9	-	TGTGCCAGCAGTATACAGGGTCTAGAAGAGACCCAGTACTTC	CASSIQGLEETQYF
TRBJ1-6	-	TRBV5-4	-	TGTGCCAGCAGCTTCCGGGTAAATTCACCCCTCCACTTT	CASSFRVNSPLHF
TRBJ2-1	-	TRBV27	TRBD2	TGTGCCAGCAGTTCCGCGCTCTTCGGGGGGGGCTACAATGAGCAGTTCTTC	CASSSALFGGGYNEQFF
TRBJ1-1	-	TRBV7-9	TRBD1	TGTGCCAGCAGCCAGACAGGGTTGAACACTGAAGCTTTCTTT	CASSQTGLNTEAFF
TRBJ2-7	-	TRBV19	TRBD2	TGTGCCAGTAGTGCGTCCGGGACTAGCGGATACGAGCAGTACTTC	CASSASGTSGYEQYF
TRBJ2-1	-	TRBV19	-	TGTGCCAGTAGTATGAAGCGGAACAATGAGCAGTTCTTC	CASSMKRNNEQFF
TRBJ1-4	-	TRBV30	-	TGTGCCTGGAGGGGGGGAGAAAAACTGTTTTTT	CAWRGGEKLFF
TRBJ1-4	-	TRBV30	-	TGTGCCTGGAGTGTCCGTGCAACTAATGAAAAACTGTTTTTT	CAWSVRATNEKLFF
TRBJ1-2	-	TRBV29-1	-	TGCAGCGTTGAGAACCGGGATCTTTCTGGCTACACCTTC	CSVENRDLSGYTF
TRBJ2-2	-	TRBV27	-	TGTGCCAGCAGTTTTGACAGAAGGACCGGGGAGCTGTTTTTT	CASSFDRRTGELFF
TRBJ1-4	once	TRBV18	-	TGTGCCAGCTCACCCGATCAAGGGAGTTTACTGTTTTTT	CASSPDQGSLLFF
TRBJ2-5	-	TRBV4-2	TRBD2	TGTGCCAGCAGCCAAGAGCGGGGGGGCCAAGAGACCCAGTACTTC	CASSQERGGQETQYF
TRBJ2-6	-	TRBV4-3	-	TGCGCCAGCAGCCAAGGATGGGGGCTTGGGGCCAACGTCCTGACTTTC	CASSQGWGLGANVLTF
TRBJ1-2	-	TRBV20-1	-	TGCAGTGCTAGTCCTTACATCGCCTCTAACTATGGCTACACCTTC	CSASPYIASNYGYTF